This T cell receptor beta chain was documented in a study of blood T cells in healthy people across ages. Trimming removed 1 base from V and 1 base from J; junction bases left unmatched: 7. Per germline, CDR1 GTSNPN and CDR2 SVGIG (reference sequence). This CDR3 has 17 residues. Samples each had at least 5.5 micrograms of total RNA extracted. Using a J-beta primer mix together with a sample-barcoded 5' primer, a second PCR was run for roughly 6 to 12 cycles. A single record per CDR3 protein comes from TCRdb applying MiXCR to the 5' RACE reads. The table includes around 650,000 distinct CDR3 sequences, about 32% detected once.

Sequenced material: blood. The clonotype originates from a woman aged 80 or older in good health. The gene calls are TRBV30 and TRBJ2-1, with 10 bases fitting TRBD2. CDR3 region: CAWSGAGGQKSYNEQFF. As DNA, the CDR3 is TGTGCCTGGAGTGGAGCGGGGGGGCAAAAGTCCTACAATGAGCAGTTCTTC.